The rows below give T cell receptor beta chains drawn from one sample of a study of shared clonotypes between healthy human individuals. Assay used: immunoSEQ multiplex PCR; TCRdb lists only in-frame clones, some missing. The repertoire has about 650,000 clones, nearly 97% of them found once; the top ten carry roughly 0.1%. Sequenced input: naive CD8+ T cells sorted from blood. These receptors came from a woman in her 30s in good health. The CDR3 runs from the conserved cysteine through the conserved F or W. The D gene is left open where the match is weak. Expanded clones get a size class; other rows say once, few or many, or leave the size out.

-,TRBV13,TRBJ2-1,-,16,TGTGCCAGCAGCCGTACGCTGGGCCGCAACCGACATGAGCAGTTCTTC,CASSRTLGRNRHEQFF
TRBD2,TRBV28,TRBJ2-7,-,15,TGTGCCAGCAGTTCCCTAACTAGCGGTTTCTACGAGCAGTACTTC,CASSSLTSGFYEQYF
-,TRBV11-2,TRBJ2-7,-,13,TGTGCCAGCAGCTTCGGGACCCAATACGAGCAGTACTTC,CASSFGTQYEQYF
-,TRBV27,TRBJ2-2,-,15,TGTGCCAGCAGTTTTACAGGGTATCGAGCCGGGGAGCTGTTTTTT,CASSFTGYRAGELFF
TRBD1,TRBV5-1,TRBJ2-7,-,15,TGCGCCTTCCTCCCCGGGGGACAGGGGTCGAAGGAGCAGTACTTC,CAFLPGGQGSKEQYF
TRBD1,TRBV4-1,TRBJ1-1,-,17,TGCGCCAGCAGCCAAGTGGGACAGGGGTGGTTAGACACTGAAGCTTTCTTT,CASSQVGQGWLDTEAFF
-,TRBV7-8,TRBJ2-3,-,16,TGTGCCAGCAGCTTAGCCCCTCTAGGAAGGACAGATACGCAGTATTTT,CASSLAPLGRTDTQYF
-,TRBV19,TRBJ2-3,-,15,TGTGCCAGTAGTATATGGCTAGCAAACACAGATACGCAGTATTTT,CASSIWLANTDTQYF
TRBD2,TRBV28,TRBJ2-1,-,16,TGTGCCAGCAGTTTTTTGCGGGAGTCCCCCTACAATGAGCAGTTCTTC,CASSFLRESPYNEQFF
-,TRBV2,TRBJ2-3,-,15,TGTGCCAGCAGTGACGAACAGTTTTTCACAGATACGCAGTATTTT,CASSDEQFFTDTQYF
TRBD2,TRBV9,TRBJ2-1,-,14,TGTGCCAGCGGATCCGGGACTAGCCTATATGAGCAGTTCTTC,CASGSGTSLYEQFF
-,TRBV6-5,TRBJ1-5,-,16,TGTGCCAGCAGTTACTCTTGGGGAGATAGCAATCAGCCCCAGCATTTT,CASSYSWGDSNQPQHF
-,TRBV27,TRBJ2-3,-,12,TGTGCCAGCGGAGACTCCACAGATACGCAGTATTTT,CASGDSTDTQYF
TRBD1,TRBV6-1,TRBJ2-3,once,12,TGTGCCGGCAGGGACAGGCGAGATACGCAGTATTTT,CAGRDRRDTQYF
-,TRBV5-4,TRBJ2-7,once,11,TGTGCCAGCAGCTCCTCTTCCGAGCAGTACTTC,CASSSSSEQYF
TRBD2,TRBV28,TRBJ2-4,once,15,TGTGCCAGCCTAAGGACTAGCGGGGCGACAAACATTCAGTACTTC,CASLRTSGATNIQYF
-,TRBV14,TRBJ2-1,-,16,TGTGCCAGCAGCCTCGAGACGAGGGACTGGGGGAATGAGCAGTTCTTC,CASSLETRDWGNEQFF
-,TRBV11-3,TRBJ2-1,-,14,TGTGCCAGCAGCCGGGCGGACCCGAACAATGAGCAGTTCTTC,CASSRADPNNEQFF
-,TRBV19,TRBJ1-2,-,13,TGTGCCAGTAGTCCGGACACAAACTATGGCTACACCTTC,CASSPDTNYGYTF
-,TRBV5-5,TRBJ1-5,-,14,TGTGCCAGCAGCTTGTCCAGGGGTACCCAGCCCCAGCATTTT,CASSLSRGTQPQHF
-,TRBV9,TRBJ2-3,-,14,TGTGCCAGCAGCGTAGTTACCGGCACAGATACGCAGTATTTT,CASSVVTGTDTQYF
-,TRBV7-6,TRBJ1-5,-,14,TGTGCCAGCAGCTCAAGGGAGTCCGGTCAGCCCCAGCATTTT,CASSSRESGQPQHF
TRBD1,TRBV9,TRBJ2-2,-,16,TGTGCCAGCAGTGAAAATAGACAGGGGATCACCGGGGAGCTGTTTTTT,CASSENRQGITGELFF
-,TRBV21-1,TRBJ1-5,-,15,TGTGCCAGCAGCAAAGGGACTGTCTCCGGGCAGCCCCAGCATTTT,CASSKGTVSGQPQHF
TRBD1,TRBV6-5,TRBJ2-7,-,13,TGTGCCAGCAGAACCGGGACAGCCTACGAGCAGTACTTC,CASRTGTAYEQYF
-,TRBV4-1,TRBJ2-7,-,15,TGCGCCAGCAGCCAAGAGACGGCCCGCCTAAACGAGCAGTACTTC,CASSQETARLNEQYF
-,TRBV13,TRBJ2-3,-,13,TGTGCCAGCAGCCCCGGTGGCTCAGATACGCAGTATTTT,CASSPGGSDTQYF
-,TRBV9,TRBJ1-1,-,17,TGTGCCAGCAGCGTAGCTACTAGGGGTGCCCCTGAAACTGAAGCTTTCTTT,CASSVATRGAPETEAFF
TRBD2,TRBV23-1,TRBJ2-2,-,17,TGCGCCAGCAGTCAACCCGGTTCCGGGAGGGACACCGGGGAGCTGTTTTTT,CASSQPGSGRDTGELFF
TRBD1,TRBV5-5,TRBJ2-7,-,14,TGTGCCAGCAGCTTGATACAGGGGGCCTACGAGCAGTACTTC,CASSLIQGAYEQYF
-,TRBV11-2,TRBJ2-7,-,13,TGTGCCAGCAGCTTCTATACAGGGAGCGAGCAGTACTTC,CASSFYTGSEQYF
TRBD2,TRBV5-6,TRBJ2-7,-,15,TGTGCCAGCAGCCAAGAGGGACTAGGGCCCTACGAGCAGTACTTC,CASSQEGLGPYEQYF
-,TRBV7-9,TRBJ1-1,-,13,TGTGCCAGCAGCCCCCCAGCGAACACTGAAGCTTTCTTT,CASSPPANTEAFF
-,TRBV27,TRBJ2-3,once,14,TGTGCCAGCGGGGAGCGGGCTAGCACAGATACGCAGTATTTT,CASGERASTDTQYF
TRBD2,TRBV28,TRBJ2-3,-,18,TGTGCCAGCAGTTTGGGCAACGCAGGCGGGAGAAATACAGATACGCAGTATTTT,CASSLGNAGGRNTDTQYF
-,TRBV13,TRBJ2-1,-,15,TGTGCCAGCAGCTTAGGCCCGCGGTCGGGCCATGAGCAGTTCTTC,CASSLGPRSGHEQFF
-,TRBV27,TRBJ1-3,once,14,TGTGCCAGCAGTTTGGCGGGGGTCGGAAACACCATATATTTT,CASSLAGVGNTIYF
-,TRBV9,TRBJ2-7,-,14,TGTGCCAGCAGCCCCAACCCAAATGGCTACGAGCAGTACTTC,CASSPNPNGYEQYF
TRBD2,TRBV27,TRBJ2-5,-,14,TGTGCCAGCAGTTTAGGACTAGCGCAAGAGACCCAGTACTTC,CASSLGLAQETQYF
-,TRBV5-1,TRBJ2-5,-,15,TGCGCCAGCAGCTTGGACGGCGGCCCCCAAGAGACCCAGTACTTC,CASSLDGGPQETQYF
-,TRBV28,TRBJ2-7,-,14,TGTGCCAGCAGTTTATATCGCTATTCCTACGAGCAGTACTTC,CASSLYRYSYEQYF
-,TRBV11-2,TRBJ2-2,-,13,TGTGCCAGCAGCTTAGTCAAAACCGGGGAGCTGTTTTTT,CASSLVKTGELFF
-,TRBV27,TRBJ2-7,-,11,TGTGCCAGCAGTTTAGGATACGAGCAGTACTTC,CASSLGYEQYF
-,TRBV2,TRBJ2-7,-,14,TGTGCCAGCAGTGCCCGGAGCAAGCCCTACGAGCAGTACTTC,CASSARSKPYEQYF
TRBD1,TRBV29-1,TRBJ1-2,-,15,TGCAGCGTTGAAGACCCGACAGGGGGGAAAGGTGGCTACACCTTC,CSVEDPTGGKGGYTF
TRBD2,TRBV7-9,TRBJ2-7,-,15,TGTGCCAGCAGCTCTGTAGCGGGAGGGGCCTACGAGCAGTACTTC,CASSSVAGGAYEQYF